One sample yielded the 9 T cell receptor beta chains listed below, sequenced in a study of OX40 agonist ivuxolimab in advanced cancers. TCRdb keeps only in-frame clones here, not all; method: immunoSEQ multiplex PCR. Among about 68,000 clones, about 89% were seen once, and the ten largest hold just over 0.3%. Sequenced here: CD4+ or CD8+ T cells sorted from blood, sampled in a trial of the OX40 agonist ivuxolimab. These receptors all stem from an adult with an advanced solid tumor such as melanoma, head and neck, liver or kidney cancer.

This clone appeared once. The V and J genes are TRBV7-3 and TRBJ2-4; 8 bases are a match to TRBD1. Per germline, CDR1 SGHTA and CDR2 FQGTGA. This CDR3 comprises 13 residues. Trimming at V came to 3 bases and at J to 7 bases, leaving 2 bases not matched to a gene. CDR3 residues: CASSLDRANIQYF. CDR3 coding DNA: TGTGCCAGCAGCTTGGACAGGGCGAACATTCAGTACTTC.

The rearrangement joins TRBV28 to TRBJ1-2, with 8 nucleotides matching TRBD1. The CDR3 consists of 15 residues. V was pared by 4 bases and J by 4 bases, with 8 bases of the junction left unmatched. Germline values: CDR1 MDHEN, CDR2 SYDVKM. CDR3 in DNA: TGTGCCAGCAGTTCTCCGGGGACAGGATCCTATGGCTACACCTTC. It is translated as CASSSPGTGSYGYTF.

The chain carries TRBV4-2 and TRBJ2-7; D gene ambiguous. Trimming removed 0 bases from V and 2 bases from J, with 26 bases in between. Germline CDR1 and CDR2: LGHNA and YNFKEQ. The CDR3 consists of 20 residues. CDR3 in DNA: TGTGCCAGCAGCCAAGACGCCGTTACAGCAAAAAATTCATTAACCTACGAGCAGTACTTC. This codes for CASSQDAVTAKNSLTYEQYF.

The chain joins TRBV19 to TRBJ2-3; possible D gene TRBD1, 5 bases. The CDR3 is 13 residues long. The ends were cut back, 9 bases at V and 2 bases at J, with 12 bases in the middle. Germline CDR1 LNHDA, CDR2 SQIVND (reference sequence). Written as DNA, the CDR3 is TGTGCCAGCAAACAGGACCCCACAGATACGCAGTATTTT. Translating gives CASKQDPTDTQYF.

The gene calls are TRBV10-2 and TRBJ1-1; a weak D match, TRBD1 (6 bases). The V gene's germline CDR1 is WSHSY and CDR2 SAAADI. Trimming took off 6 bases at V and 3 bases at J, with 14 bases between the two ends. The CDR3 is made up of 14 amino acids. The CDR3 spells CASRTPGADTEAFF. The CDR3 DNA sequence: TGCGCCAGCAGGACTCCAGGGGCTGACACTGAAGCTTTCTTT.

The chain uses TRBV5-1 and TRBJ2-1, with D unclear. Per the germline V gene, CDR1 is SGHRS and CDR2 is YFSETQ. The CDR3 sequence is 16 residues long. Trimming cost V 3 bases and J 2 bases, with 15 bases left between them. The CDR3 DNA reads as TGCGCCAGCAGCTCTGGCATTGTTGGGGCCTACAATGAGCAGTTCTTC. Its translation: CASSSGIVGAYNEQFF.

V is TRBV7-9 and J is TRBJ1-4; a weak D match, TRBD1 (6 bases). The CDR3 is 13 amino acids. From germline, CDR1 is SEHNR and CDR2 FQNEAQ (reference sequence). V shed 1 base and J shed 8 bases, with 8 bases lying between them. As DNA, the CDR3 is TGTGCCAGCAGCTTAGTGACAGGAGAAAAACTGTTTTTT. Translating gives CASSLVTGEKLFF.

This clone was recorded once. The chain couples TRBV15 to TRBJ2-1; D remains unclear. Germline values: CDR1 LNHNV, CDR2 YYDKDF (reference sequence). This CDR3 has 14 amino acids. Trimming stripped 1 base from V and 7 bases from J, with 11 bases between. CDR3 DNA: TGTGCCACCAGCAGAGCTCATCGTAGGAATGAGCAGTTCTTC. It yields the protein CATSRAHRRNEQFF.

The J gene is TRBJ1-1, the V gene TRBV6-5, with D maybe TRBD1 (5 bases). The V gene's germline CDR1 is MNHEY and CDR2 SVGAGI. V lost 6 bases and J 6 bases, leaving 8 bases between the germline ends. The CDR3 has 11 residues. CDR3 coding DNA: TGTGCCAGCAGGACAGCGGCTGAAGCTTTCTTT. Translating it yields CASRTAAEAFF.